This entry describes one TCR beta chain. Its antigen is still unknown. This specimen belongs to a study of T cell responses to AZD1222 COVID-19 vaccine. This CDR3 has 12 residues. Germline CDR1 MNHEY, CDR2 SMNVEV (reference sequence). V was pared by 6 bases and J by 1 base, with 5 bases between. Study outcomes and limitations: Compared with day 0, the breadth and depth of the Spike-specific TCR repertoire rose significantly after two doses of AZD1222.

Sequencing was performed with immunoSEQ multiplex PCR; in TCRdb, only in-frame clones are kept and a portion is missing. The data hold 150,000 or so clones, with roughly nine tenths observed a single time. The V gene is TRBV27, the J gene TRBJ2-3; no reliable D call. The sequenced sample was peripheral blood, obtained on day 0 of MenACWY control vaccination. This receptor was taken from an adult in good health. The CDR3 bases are TGTGCCAGCAGGACTGGCACAGATACGCAGTATTTT. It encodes CASRTGTDTQYF.